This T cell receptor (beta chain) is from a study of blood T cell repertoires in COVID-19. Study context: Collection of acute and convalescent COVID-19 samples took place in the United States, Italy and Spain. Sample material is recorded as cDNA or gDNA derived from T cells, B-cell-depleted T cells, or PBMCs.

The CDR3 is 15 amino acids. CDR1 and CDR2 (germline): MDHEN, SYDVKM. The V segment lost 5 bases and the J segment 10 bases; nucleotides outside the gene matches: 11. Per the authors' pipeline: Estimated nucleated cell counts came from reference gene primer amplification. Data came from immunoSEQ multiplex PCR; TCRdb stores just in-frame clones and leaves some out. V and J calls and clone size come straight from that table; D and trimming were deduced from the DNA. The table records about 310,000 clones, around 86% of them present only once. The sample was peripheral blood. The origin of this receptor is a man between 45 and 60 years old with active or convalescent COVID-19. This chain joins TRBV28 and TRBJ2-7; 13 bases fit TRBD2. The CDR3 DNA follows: TGTGCCAGCAGTGTGACTAGCGGGGGGCTAGACGTTCAGTACTTC. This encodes CASSVTSGGLDVQYF.